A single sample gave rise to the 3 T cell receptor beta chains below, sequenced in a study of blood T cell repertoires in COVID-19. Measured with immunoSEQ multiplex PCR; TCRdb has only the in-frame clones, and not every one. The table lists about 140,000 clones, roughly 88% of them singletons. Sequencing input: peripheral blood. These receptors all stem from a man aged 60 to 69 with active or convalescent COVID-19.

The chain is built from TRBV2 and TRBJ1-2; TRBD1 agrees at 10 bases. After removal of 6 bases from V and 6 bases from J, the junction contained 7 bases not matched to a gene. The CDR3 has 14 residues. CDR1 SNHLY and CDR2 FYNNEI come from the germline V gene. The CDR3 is CASSAGTGVHGYTF. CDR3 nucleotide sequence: TGTGCCAGCAGCGCCGGGACAGGGGTTCATGGCTACACCTTC.

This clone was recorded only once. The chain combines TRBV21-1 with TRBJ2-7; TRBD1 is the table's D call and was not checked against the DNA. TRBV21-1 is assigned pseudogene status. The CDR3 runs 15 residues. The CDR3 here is CASSPGQKISYEQYV. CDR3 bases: TGTGCCAGCTCCCCGGGACAGAAGATTTCCTACGAGCAGTACGTC.

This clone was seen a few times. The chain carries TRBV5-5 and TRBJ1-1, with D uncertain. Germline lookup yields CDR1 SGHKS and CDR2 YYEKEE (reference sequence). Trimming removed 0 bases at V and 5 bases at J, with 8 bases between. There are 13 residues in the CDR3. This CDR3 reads CASSLVVETEAFF. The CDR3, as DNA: TGTGCCAGCAGCTTGGTAGTGGAGACTGAAGCTTTCTTT.